The clone carrying this T cell receptor (beta chain) was observed once. Antigen unknown. This sample stems from a study of CD8 T cells in Susac syndrome. Study-wide findings and caveats: In total CD8+ repertoires, some 15 Susac-specific public clones were found, and in CD8+ TEMRA repertoires, roughly 5 were found.

The CDR3 length is 16 residues. The germline CDR1 and CDR2 sequences are LGHNA and YNFKEQ. The V and J ends lost 4 bases and 0 bases respectively, with 15 bases between them. RNA totalling roughly 0.5 to 1 ug underwent reverse transcription with random hexamers. From the immunoSEQ multiplex PCR reads, TCRdb called clonotypes with MiXCR, one entry per CDR3 protein. In the table there are roughly 88,000 distinct CDR3 sequences, 90% to 97% of which are singletons. This receptor was identified in a human donor with Susac syndrome. V and J are TRBV4-2 and TRBJ1-1, with D maybe TRBD1 (6 bases). The sequencing sample was made of CD8+ T cells from PBMCs. The CDR3 region is CASSLSTGVMNTEAFF. CDR3 nucleotides: TGTGCCAGCAGCCTATCGACAGGCGTCATGAACACTGAAGCTTTCTTT.